This T cell receptor beta chain was observed in a study of breast tumors, draining lymph nodes, adjacent tissues. The germline V gene encodes CDR1 MGHRA and CDR2 YSYEKL. CDR3 length: 16 amino acids. Breast cancer patients provided tissue from their axillary draining lymph nodes. Study results and limitations: The lymph node origin of tumor T cells was framed as consistent with a hypothesis, not demonstrated. Tumor and nontumor repertoires were significantly more similar in luminal-like than in basal-like breast cancer. Tumor TCR diversity was below lymph nodes but above nontumor tissue.

Details on this clonotype: Its antigen is not identified. Compared with germline, one end of the junction differs, possibly owing to a read error.

One entry per CDR3 protein, called by TCRdb with MiXCR from the multiplex PCR reads. The table shows some 120,000 distinct CDR3 sequences, with 20% occurring only once. Input material: axillary lymph node tissue. The chain has TRBV4-1 and TRBJ1-5, with TRBD1 matching 8 bases. The origin of this receptor is a female donor with breast cancer. Some clones in this sample may be carry-over from other donors' samples. CDR3 amino acids: CASSRYPGQGNQPQHF. In nucleotides, the CDR3 is TGCGCCAGCAGTCGGTATCCTGGACAGGGCAACCAGCCCCAGCATTTT.